These T cell receptor beta chains were read from a single sample in a study of blood T cell repertoires in COVID-19. The table came from immunoSEQ multiplex PCR; TCRdb's copy has only in-frame clones and leaves some out. Counted here are approximately 15,000 clones, around nine tenths occurring once; the ten biggest clones make up 15% to 20%. The material sequenced was peripheral blood. These receptor sequences come from a human donor with active COVID-19. The donor label of this sample is uncertain. Each CDR3 is given with its conserved first and last residue. The D gene is left open where the match is weak. Size values are once, few and many counts, or a class for expanded clones, and some rows have none.

CDR3 length	clone size	D gene	V gene	J gene	CDR3 protein	CDR3 DNA
14	.	.	TRBV7-9	TRBJ2-1	CASSLDRAGNEQFF	TGTGCCAGCAGCTTAGACAGGGCGGGCAATGAGCAGTTCTTC
20	.	TRBD2	TRBV19	TRBJ2-5	CASSMRTSFHPAGEQETQYF	TGTGCCAGTAGTATGAGAACGTCCTTCCATCCGGCGGGGGAACAAGAGACCCAGTACTTC
15	.	TRBD1	TRBV3-1/TRBV3-2	TRBJ1-2	CASSGQGQGDGGYTF	TGTGCCAGCAGCGGTCAGGGACAGGGGGACGGCGGCTACACCTTC
15	.	.	TRBV9	TRBJ2-1	CASSEQGSSYNEQFF	TGTGCCAGCAGCGAACAGGGAAGCTCCTACAATGAGCAGTTCTTC
12	.	.	TRBV28	TRBJ2-1	CASSFLDNEQFF	TGTGCCAGCAGTTTTCTAGACAATGAGCAGTTCTTC
17	.	.	TRBV7-2	TRBJ2-6	CASSLGALRTGANVLTF	TGTGCCAGCAGCTTAGGCGCCTTGAGAACTGGGGCCAACGTCCTGACTTTC
20	.	.	TRBV7-8	TRBJ2-6	CASSLLYGAPLGSGANVLTF	TGTGCCAGCAGCTTATTGTATGGGGCCCCTCTTGGCTCTGGGGCCAACGTCCTGACTTTC
18	.	TRBD1	TRBV4-2	TRBJ2-2	CASSQVLNGQGATGELFF	TGTGCCAGCAGCCAAGTTTTGAATGGACAGGGGGCCACCGGGGAGCTGTTTTTT
13	.	TRBD2	TRBV23-1	TRBJ2-5	CASKGLAQETQYF	TGCGCCAGCAAAGGACTAGCGCAAGAGACCCAGTACTTC
13	.	.	TRBV5-1	TRBJ2-7	CASAPPEAYEQYF	TGCGCCAGCGCACCCCCGGAGGCCTACGAGCAGTACTTC
14	.	.	TRBV6-1	TRBJ1-5	CASSEASARGAQHF	TGTGCCAGCAGTGAAGCGTCCGCCCGGGGGGCCCAGCATTTT
15	.	.	TRBV6-6	TRBJ1-1	CASSPAGRGATEAFF	TGTGCCAGCAGCCCTGCGGGGAGAGGGGCCACTGAAGCTTTCTTT
14	.	TRBD1	TRBV19	TRBJ1-5	CASKPQGSAQPQHF	TGTGCCAGTAAACCACAGGGGTCGGCTCAGCCCCAGCATTTT
15	few	TRBD1	TRBV28	TRBJ1-5	CASSGQGKGDQPQHF	TGTGCCAGTTCGGGACAGGGAAAGGGAGATCAGCCCCAGCATTTT
18	few	TRBD2	TRBV19	TRBJ2-3	CASSMAASGRGFTDTQYF	TGTGCCAGTAGTATGGCGGCTAGCGGGAGGGGGTTCACAGATACGCAGTATTTT
16	.	TRBD2	TRBV18	TRBJ2-5	CASSPLAGVRQETQYF	TGTGCCAGCTCACCACTAGCGGGAGTCCGTCAAGAGACCCAGTACTTC
14	.	.	TRBV10-3	TRBJ1-2	CAISAVMGDYGYTF	TGTGCCATCAGTGCCGTAATGGGAGACTATGGCTACACCTTC
16	.	TRBD2	TRBV19	TRBJ2-2	CASSGGAGDWAGELFF	TGTGCCAGTAGTGGTGGGGCGGGAGACTGGGCCGGGGAGCTGTTTTTT
14	.	TRBD2	TRBV18	TRBJ2-5	CASSRGLAKETQYF	TGTGCCAGCTCACGCGGACTAGCGAAAGAGACCCAGTACTTC
14	.	TRBD1	TRBV13	TRBJ2-7	CASSHRDRFYEQYF	TGTGCCAGCAGCCACCGGGACAGATTCTACGAGCAGTACTTC
14	.	.	TRBV7-8	TRBJ1-1	CASSFRSPYGEAFF	TGTGCCAGCAGCTTCCGATCCCCTTACGGGGAAGCTTTCTTT
15	.	TRBD1	TRBV9	TRBJ1-2	CASSVGSWTGDGYTF	TGTGCCAGCAGCGTAGGAAGTTGGACAGGGGACGGCTACACCTTC
15	.	TRBD1	TRBV7-2	TRBJ1-2	CASSLIPGTGGGYTF	TGTGCCAGCAGCTTAATTCCCGGGACAGGGGGTGGCTACACCTTC
13	.	.	TRBV7-9	TRBJ2-3	CASRQTPTDTQYF	TGTGCCAGCAGACAGACACCGACCGATACGCAGTATTTT
15	.	.	TRBV24-1	TRBJ2-5	CATSDHWGGGETQYF	TGTGCCACCAGTGACCATTGGGGAGGAGGGGAGACCCAGTACTTC
12	.	TRBD1	TRBV10-1	TRBJ1-1	CASSRDRTEAFF	TGCGCCAGCAGTAGGGACAGAACTGAAGCTTTCTTT
13	.	.	TRBV2	TRBJ2-3	CASSDFILDTQYF	TGTGCCAGCAGTGATTTTATTCTAGATACGCAGTATTTT
13	.	.	TRBV19	TRBJ1-1	CASSTIADTEAFF	TGTGCCAGTAGTACTATAGCCGACACTGAAGCTTTCTTT
19	.	TRBD2	TRBV2	TRBJ2-7	CASSGSRTSGTGFPYEQYF	TGTGCCAGCAGTGGATCCCGGACTAGCGGGACAGGATTTCCCTACGAGCAGTACTTC
14	.	TRBD2	TRBV10-3	TRBJ2-1	CAISESLADNEQFF	TGTGCCATCAGTGAGTCCCTAGCGGACAATGAGCAGTTCTTC
15	few	TRBD1	TRBV28	TRBJ1-5	CASSSHRGGNQPQHF	TGTGCCAGCAGTTCCCACAGGGGCGGCAATCAGCCCCAGCATTTT
18	.	TRBD2	TRBV28	TRBJ2-7	CASSTPSSLAVLSYEQYF	TGTGCCAGCAGTACTCCCTCCTCTCTAGCGGTCCTCTCCTACGAGCAGTACTTC
13	.	.	TRBV28	TRBJ2-1	CASSLDSYNEQFF	TGTGCCAGCAGTTTAGACAGCTACAATGAGCAGTTCTTC
15	.	TRBD1	TRBV4-3	TRBJ1-5	CASSQDQGGGEPQHF	TGCGCCAGCAGCCAAGATCAGGGGGGAGGAGAGCCCCAGCATTTT